Listed below are T cell receptor beta chains from one sample, sequenced in a study of T-cell reconstitution after alpha-beta-depleted transplantation in children. One entry per CDR3 protein results from TCRdb running MiXCR on the PCR reads. Among around 490,000 distinct CDR3 sequences listed, roughly an eighth were seen once. Sequencing was performed on PBMCs, mostly from graft donor cells, taken 180 days after TCRalphabeta/CD19-depleted stem cell transplant. The receptors shown here come from a female patient between 2 and 15 years old who had a stem cell transplant for aplastic anemia, so the T cells may come from the graft donor. CDR3s include the opening cysteine and the closing phenylalanine or tryptophan. A D gene is named only where the DNA matches it firmly. The size entry is marked missing in some rows and otherwise reads once, few, many or a size class.

TRBD2 TRBJ2-1 TRBV15 few TGTGCCACCAGCAGAGCCCTAGCGGGAGCAAAGGGTATCAATGAGCAGTTCTTC CATSRALAGAKGINEQFF
NA TRBJ1-3 TRBV15 many TGTGCCACCAGCAGAGATCTTGGGTCTGGAAACACCATATATTTT CATSRDLGSGNTIYF
TRBD1 TRBJ2-6 TRBV20-1 NA TGCAGTGCTCTAACAGGGGGATCGGCTGGGGCCAACGTCCTGACTTTC CSALTGGSAGANVLTF
TRBD2 TRBJ2-2 TRBV6-2/TRBV6-3 NA TGTGCCAGCAGTCTTCATTCAAAACTAGCGGGGTTAAACACCGGGGAGCTGTTTTTT CASSLHSKLAGLNTGELFF
TRBD1 TRBJ1-3 TRBV25-1 few TGTGCCAGCAGTGACTCAGGGGGACCCTCCTCTGGAAACACCATATATTTT CASSDSGGPSSGNTIYF
TRBD1 TRBJ1-1 TRBV10-2 NA TGCGCCAGCAGTGAGAACAGGGGGCACACTGAAGCTTTCTTT CASSENRGHTEAFF
TRBD2 TRBJ2-2 TRBV5-1 few TGCGCCAGCAGCAGGACTAGCGGGGACACCGGGGAGCTGTTTTTT CASSRTSGDTGELFF
NA TRBJ2-1 TRBV6-1 NA TGTGCCAGCCTTGGGATTGCCGGGTGGACCCCCTCCTACAATGAGCAGTTCTTC CASLGIAGWTPSYNEQFF
TRBD1 TRBJ2-7 TRBV28 many TGTGCCAGCAGTCCTGAGGGACAGGGGACGGTCGAGCAGTACTTC CASSPEGQGTVEQYF
TRBD1 TRBJ2-1 TRBV7-2 few TGTGCCAGCAGCTTAGCCGGAGGGACAGGGAGCTCCTACAATGAGCAGTTCTTC CASSLAGGTGSSYNEQFF
TRBD1 TRBJ2-1 TRBV5-1 NA TGCGCCAGCTCGGGACAGGGGCGGTCCTACAATGAGCAGTTCTTC CASSGQGRSYNEQFF
NA TRBJ2-6 TRBV29-1 few TGCAGCGTTGCGGACGCTTCCTCTGGGGCCAACGTCCTGACTTTC CSVADASSGANVLTF
TRBD1 TRBJ2-5 TRBV7-9 many TGTGCCAGCAGCGTCCGGGACAGGGGGCCAGGAGAGACCCAGTACTTC CASSVRDRGPGETQYF
NA TRBJ2-1 TRBV28 NA TGTGCCAGCAGTTTATCGTGGAGTCTCTACAATGCGCAGTTCTTC CASSLSWSLYNAQFF
NA TRBJ1-2 TRBV19 NA TGTGCCAGTAGTTCGTCGGGCGACGGACTCACTAACTATGGCTACACCTTC CASSSSGDGLTNYGYTF
NA TRBJ2-1 TRBV11-2 NA TGTGCCAGCAGCTCTACAGACTCACCCGGGAGTTCGGGCAATGAGCAGTTCTTC CASSSTDSPGSSGNEQFF
NA TRBJ2-1 TRBV5-1 many TGCGCCAGCAGCCCGGGTGTTATTGAGCAGTTCTTC CASSPGVIEQFF
NA TRBJ2-7 TRBV7-8 few TGTGCCAGCAGCAAACGGGACATGAGCCTGCGAGCCTACGAGCAGTACTTC CASSKRDMSLRAYEQYF
TRBD1 TRBJ2-4 TRBV28 NA TGTGCCAGCAGTTGTACGACAGGGGAATATGTATATCCCAAAAACATTCAGTACTTC CASSCTTGEYVYPKNIQYF
NA TRBJ2-2 TRBV5-1 few TGCGCCAGCAGCGTCTCCGGCCAGCTTCGGCCGAACACCGGGGAGCTGTTTTTT CASSVSGQLRPNTGELFF
NA TRBJ2-3 TRBV6-1 few TGTGCCAGCAGTCAAACTACCAAGTTTAGCCATACGCAGTATTTT CASSQTTKFSHTQYF
NA TRBJ2-1 TRBV2 few TGTGCCAGCAGTGTAGCGGTAATCAGGGGGAGCGGGCTTTACAATGAGCAGTTCTTC CASSVAVIRGSGLYNEQFF
TRBD2 TRBJ2-1 TRBV7-9 NA TGTGCCAGCCGATTCGCTAGCGGGAGTTACAATGAGCAGTTCTTC CASRFASGSYNEQFF
NA TRBJ1-2 TRBV12-3/TRBV12-4 few TGTGCCAGCAGTTTCCGACGGGAGGGCTACACCTTC CASSFRREGYTF
NA TRBJ2-2 TRBV7-9 few TGTGCCAGCAGCTTAGCGCTTCGACTAGGGGCCGGGGAGCTGTTTTTT CASSLALRLGAGELFF